This T cell receptor (beta chain) is drawn from a study of control samples from healthy donors and cancer patients. Profiled with immunoSEQ multiplex PCR; TCRdb holds only in-frame clones, not every one. The sample holds 80,000 to 100,000 clones; around nine tenths are singletons and the top ten take around 3%. Trimming took 6 bases from V and 3 from J; bases not matched to a gene: 8. Germline-derived CDR1 and CDR2 are MNHEY and SVGAGI. The CDR3 has 14 amino acids. Material: blood. The chain combines TRBV6-5 with TRBJ2-7; 7 bases align to TRBD2. The TCR was taken from a human donor in good health. The donor label of this sample is uncertain. CDR3 sequence reads: CASRTTSGDYEQYF. CDR3 coding DNA: TGTGCCAGCAGGACCACAAGCGGGGACTACGAGCAGTACTTC.